This passage covers 26 T cell receptor beta chains from one sample sequenced in a study of T cells in narcolepsy. TCRdb's table, derived via immunoSEQ multiplex PCR, lists solely in-frame clones and lacks some. The sample includes roughly 38,000 clones, under 85% of them seen just once. The sequenced sample was CD45RA- memory CD4+ T cells from PBMCs. These receptors were obtained from a human donor with narcolepsy.

The V gene is TRBV25-1, the J gene TRBJ1-5; D is perhaps TRBD1 (6 bases). The CDR3 has 14 residues. V was pared by 6 bases and J by 4 bases, with 13 bases between. In germline, CDR1 is MGHDK, CDR2 SYGVNS. In nucleotides, the CDR3 is TGTGCCAGCAGGGGTTGGGGGGCGAATCAGCCCCAGCATTTT. Residues: CASRGWGANQPQHF.

The chain carries TRBV18 and TRBJ1-1; the D gene is possibly TRBD1 (6 bases). The CDR3 totals 13 residues. Trimming cost V 4 bases and J 6 bases, with 12 bases left between them. Germline CDR1 is KGHSH and CDR2 is LQKENI. The CDR3 sequence is CASSLYRDSEAFF. The CDR3 nucleotides read TGTGCCAGCTCACTCTACAGGGACTCTGAAGCTTTCTTT.

The chain combines TRBV6-1 with TRBJ2-7, with a weak D call TRBD2 (6 bases). The germline CDR1 and CDR2 sequences are MNHNS and SASEGT. V lost 5 bases and J lost 1, with 15 bases in between. CDR3 size: 15 residues. The chain's CDR3 is CASSKDPGESYEQYF. In DNA, the CDR3 is TGTGCCAGCAGTAAGGACCCGGGAGAGTCCTACGAGCAGTACTTC.

The chain is built from TRBV7-2 and TRBJ2-7; weak D call: TRBD1 (5 bases). In germline, CDR1 is SGHTA, CDR2 FQGNSA. This CDR3 has 13 residues. Trimming took 5 bases from V and 3 from J, leaving 11 bases between them. As DNA, the CDR3 is TGTGCCAGCAGCATCACCAGGGTCTACGAGCAGTACTTC. Protein sequence: CASSITRVYEQYF.

This chain uses TRBV5-6 with TRBJ1-6; 7 bases are a match to TRBD1. The ends lost 3 bases at V and 10 bases at J; junction bases unmatched: 13. This CDR3 comprises 16 residues. The V gene's germline CDR1 is SGHDT and CDR2 YYEEEE. CDR3 residues: CASSSRGGSAGSPLHF. CDR3 nucleotides: TGTGCCAGCAGCTCGAGAGGGGGCTCCGCCGGCTCACCCCTCCACTTT.

This rearrangement joins TRBV19 to TRBJ2-2, with D possibly being TRBD1 or TRBD2 (5 bases each). V was cut by 2 bases and J by 7 bases, with 11 bases left in between. Germline V lookup: CDR1 LNHDA, CDR2 SQIVND (reference sequence). The CDR3 loop spans 14 amino acids. The DNA of the CDR3 is TGTGCCAGTAGTATAAGCGAGAGGGGCGGGGAGCTGTTTTTT. Amino acid sequence: CASSISERGGELFF.

The J gene is TRBJ2-7, the V gene TRBV6-5; D gene uncertain. The CDR3 length is 13 residues. Germline CDR1 and CDR2: MNHEY and SVGAGI. Trimming removed 4 bases at V and 4 bases at J, with 11 bases between. The CDR3 reads CASSSLGKYEQYF. As DNA, the CDR3 is TGTGCCAGCAGTTCTTTAGGGAAATACGAGCAGTACTTC.

Comment on this clone: A read error may account for a junction end that differs from germline. This rearrangement joins TRBV29-1 to TRBJ1-2; D ambiguous. The CDR3 is made up of 12 amino acids. Germline CDR1 and CDR2: SQVTM and ANQGSEA. For the CDR3, the DNA is TGCAACGTTGAAGTGGGTGACTATGGCTACACCTTC. This translates into CNVEVGDYGYTF.

The chain has TRBV7-3 and TRBJ2-5; TRBD1 matches at 8 bases. Per the germline V gene, CDR1 is SGHTA and CDR2 is FQGTGA. V shed 5 bases and J 5 bases; nucleotides not matched to a gene: 4. This CDR3 region has 13 residues. The CDR3 DNA reads TGTGCCAGCAGCCTGGACAGGGAGGAGACCCAGTACTTC. Amino acid sequence: CASSLDREETQYF.

This rearrangement joins TRBV9 to TRBJ2-3; the match to TRBD1 covers 9 bases. Germline V gene sequence: CDR1 SGDLS, CDR2 YYNGEE. CDR3 size: 15 residues. The trim removed 0 bases at V and 3 bases at J, leaving 2 bases unmatched. In nucleotides, the CDR3 is TGTGCCAGCAGCGTAGTGGGACAGGGAACAGATACGCAGTATTTT. Amino acids: CASSVVGQGTDTQYF.

This chain links TRBV10-1 with TRBJ2-7; D may be TRBD2 (6 bases). There are 12 residues in the CDR3. Germline assignment: CDR1 WNHNN and CDR2 SYGVQD (reference sequence). The V end was cut by 3 bases, the J end by 3 bases, with 6 bases between. The CDR3 bases are TGCGCCAGCAGTGACGGGGGCTACGAGCAGTACTTC. Amino acid sequence: CASSDGGYEQYF.

CDR3 in DNA: TGTGCCAGCTCCCCCCCAGGGAGTTCCGGGGCCAACGTCCTGACTTTC. Its protein is CASSPPGSSGANVLTF. The V gene is TRBV18, the J gene TRBJ2-6, with D possibly called TRBD1 or TRBD2 (5 bases each). Trimming removed 6 bases from V and 4 bases from J, with 16 bases in between. Germline lookup yields CDR1 KGHSH and CDR2 LQKENI. The CDR3 covers 16 residues. Using reference TRBV18 and TRBJ2-6 for the parts outside the CDR3, the full variable domain is NAGVMQNPRHLVRRRGQEARLRCSPMKGHSHVYWYRQLPEEGLKFMVYLQKENIIDESGMPKERFSAEFPKEGPSILRIQQVVRGDSAAYFCASSPPGSSGANVLTFGAGSRLTVL.

J is TRBJ2-5 and V is TRBV7-2; D may be TRBD2 (5 bases). Per the germline V gene, CDR1 is SGHTA and CDR2 is FQGNSA. Trimming took 4 bases from V and 4 from J, leaving 16 bases between them. The length of the CDR3 is 15 residues. CDR3 protein: CASSSPTGMGETQYF. CDR3 DNA sequence: TGTGCCAGCAGCTCGCCCACGGGGATGGGAGAGACCCAGTACTTC.

The chain is built from TRBV7-9 and TRBJ2-7; a weak D match, TRBD1 (7 bases). V lost 3 bases to trimming and J lost 5 bases, with 14 bases between them. The length of the CDR3 is 14 residues. Germline assignment: CDR1 SEHNR and CDR2 FQNEAQ (reference sequence). The CDR3 protein is CASSFRGRSDEQYF. CDR3 bases: TGTGCCAGCAGCTTCAGGGGGAGGTCAGACGAGCAGTACTTC.

This sequence joins TRBV7-2 and TRBJ2-7; the D is unclear. Trimming took off 6 bases at V and 2 bases at J, with 20 bases between the two ends. The CDR3 length is 16 residues. Germline assignment: CDR1 SGHTA and CDR2 FQGNSA. The CDR3 DNA reads TGTGCCAGCAGTCCTTCCCCGGCCTCCGGGCCCTACGAGCAGTACTTC. This translates into CASSPSPASGPYEQYF.

This clone was seen a single time. This rearrangement joins TRBV2 to TRBJ1-4, with a weak D call TRBD1 (5 bases). Per germline, CDR1 SNHLY and CDR2 FYNNEI. Trimming removed 5 bases from V and 4 bases from J, with 17 bases in between. This CDR3 region has 16 residues. CDR3 coding DNA: TGTGCCAGCAGTTTAACCTTAGACAGACGTAATGAAAAACTGTTTTTT. It yields the protein CASSLTLDRRNEKLFF.

This sequence joins TRBV5-6 and TRBJ2-2; 8 bases map to TRBD1. The CDR3 totals 15 residues. The ends lost 4 bases at V and 1 base at J; junction bases unmatched: 3. Per the germline V gene, CDR1 is SGHDT and CDR2 is YYEEEE. CDR3 nucleotides: TGTGCCAGCAGCCTGACAGGGGTGAACACCGGGGAGCTGTTTTTT. Residues: CASSLTGVNTGELFF.

The chain carries TRBV28 and TRBJ2-7, with 9 bases aligning to TRBD1. J lost 2 bases, V lost 5 bases, and 10 bases had no gene match. Per germline, CDR1 MDHEN and CDR2 SYDVKM. This CDR3 has 16 residues. The CDR3 nucleotides are TGTGCCAGCAGTCCTCGGGGAGGGACAGGGCCCTACGAGCAGTACTTC. It is translated as CASSPRGGTGPYEQYF.

The V and J genes are TRBV5-4 and TRBJ2-7; D may be TRBD2 (5 bases). The germline gives CDR1 SGHNT, CDR2 YYREEE (reference sequence). The V gene lost 3 bases and the J gene lost 1 base, with 8 bases spanning the gap. The CDR3 length is 13 residues. CDR3 sequence (DNA): TGTGCCAGCAGCTCGGACTGGTCCTACGAGCAGTACTTC. Protein: CASSSDWSYEQYF. Full variable domain (remainder filled in from reference TRBV5-4 and TRBJ2-7): ETGVTQSPTHLIKTRGQQVTLRCSSQSGHNTVSWYQQALGQGPQFIFQYYREEENGRGNFPPRFSGLQFPNYSSELNVNALELDDSALYLCASSSDWSYEQYFGPGTRLTVT.

This clone was observed a single time. In nucleotides, the CDR3 is TGTGCCAGCAGCCCAGGGACCCTAATATCCATGGAGACCCAGTACTTC. As protein: CASSPGTLISMETQYF. This rearrangement joins TRBV5-4 to TRBJ2-5, with D possibly being TRBD1 or TRBD2 (5 bases each). The CDR3 sequence is 16 residues long. Germline CDR1 and CDR2: SGHNT and YYREEE (reference sequence). Trimming stripped 4 bases from V and 5 bases from J, with 21 bases between.

V gene TRBV15 combines with J gene TRBJ2-2; D may be TRBD1 (5 bases). The CDR3 runs 17 residues. Deletions cut 6 bases from V and 4 bases from J, with 21 bases between. Germline-derived CDR1 and CDR2 are LNHNV and YYDKDF (reference sequence). The CDR3: CATSGPGHLRATGELFF. CDR3 bases: TGTGCCACCAGTGGTCCAGGGCACCTCCGTGCCACCGGGGAGCTGTTTTTT.

V gene TRBV7-3 combines with J gene TRBJ2-3; D gene ambiguous. CDR1 and CDR2 from the germline V gene are SGHTA and FQGTGA. V lost 5 bases to trimming and J lost 6 bases, with 12 bases between them. The CDR3 sequence is 13 residues long. CDR3 nucleotides: TGTGCCAGCAGCCGCGATAATGTGGATACGCAGTATTTT. Translated, it gives CASSRDNVDTQYF.

V is TRBV10-1 and J is TRBJ1-1, with D possibly being TRBD1 (6 bases). This CDR3 is built from 15 residues. The germline V gene has CDR1 WNHNN and CDR2 SYGVQD (reference sequence). Trimming left V 4 bases short and J 1 base short, with 13 bases between. CDR3 protein: CASSGRDKKNTEAFF. As DNA, the CDR3 is TGCGCCAGCAGTGGACGGGACAAGAAGAACACTGAAGCTTTCTTT.

J is TRBJ1-3 and V is TRBV4-1, with TRBD1 identical over 7 bases. Looked up from germline, CDR1 is MGHRA and CDR2 is YSYEKL. V dropped 3 bases and J dropped 4; count of bases not matched to a gene: 9. CDR3 size: 16 residues. CDR3 amino acids: CASSQPSGQVGNTIYF. The CDR3 DNA is TGCGCCAGCAGCCAGCCCTCTGGACAGGTCGGAAACACCATATATTTT.

This clone was seen only once. The rearrangement links TRBV5-6 to TRBJ1-2; possibly TRBD1 for D (6 bases). CDR1 and CDR2 (germline): SGHDT, YYEEEE. The V gene lost 3 bases and the J gene lost 8 bases, with 17 bases spanning the gap. This CDR3 spans 14 amino acids. CDR3: CASSSGGGPRGYTF. Written as DNA, the CDR3 is TGTGCCAGCAGCTCCGGTGGGGGGCCTAGGGGCTACACCTTC.

The chain links TRBV6-1 to TRBJ1-1; no clear D. Germline CDR1 MNHNS, CDR2 SASEGT. This CDR3 spans 13 amino acids. The V end was cut by 1 base, the J end by 2 bases, with 5 bases between. CDR3 residues: CASSEEGNTEAFF. The CDR3 DNA follows: TGTGCCAGCAGTGAAGAGGGTAACACTGAAGCTTTCTTT.